This T cell receptor (beta chain) is from a study of T cells expressing NK-cell markers. Study information: One of the eight sequenced donors was seronegative, whereas the other seven were HCMV-seropositive. General study results and limits: Expanded NKG2C+ T cell clones were not confirmed as HCMV-specific.

The CDR3 consists of 16 residues. Germline values: CDR1 SGHTA, CDR2 FQGNSA. Reanalyzing the 5' RACE reads, TCRdb keeps one entry per CDR3 protein, without DNA. The sample table includes hundreds of thousands of distinct CDR3 sequences. Concerning this clonotype itself: Its antigen is not known.

The sequence was obtained from a man between 18 and 29 years old in good health. J is TRBJ2-3 and V is TRBV7-2; with no DNA, the TCRdb D assignment of TRBD2 cannot be verified. The specimen was blood T cells: a sorted CD56 or NKG2C T cell subset, CD4+ or CD8+ T cells, or bulk PBMC T cells (not recorded which). CDR3 in amino acids: CASSPLAGVGADTQYF.